This entry lists 26 T cell receptor beta chains sequenced from one sample in a study of blood T cell repertoires in COVID-19. Sequencing used immunoSEQ multiplex PCR; TCRdb keeps in-frame clones, though not all of them. The table lists 220,000 or so clones, roughly 83% of them singletons. Sequencing was carried out using PBMCs or T cells enriched from blood (not recorded which). Every receptor here comes from a woman between 40 and 55 years old with acute COVID-19.

The V and J genes are TRBV2 and TRBJ1-5; 10 bases are shared with TRBD1. This CDR3 has 15 residues. From germline, CDR1 is SNHLY and CDR2 FYNNEI. V shed 4 bases, J shed 5 bases, and the junction held 5 bases outside the gene matches. CDR3 nucleotides: TGTGCCAGCAGTGGGGACAGGGGAGAGGATCAGCCCCAGCATTTT. Translating gives CASSGDRGEDQPQHF.

J is TRBJ2-7 and V is TRBV28; a weak D match, TRBD2 (5 bases). Between the trimmed V and J ends, which lost 3 bases and 6 bases, there was a span of 15 bases. The CDR3 runs 14 residues. Per the germline V gene, CDR1 is MDHEN and CDR2 is SYDVKM. CDR3 region: CASSFIGSRGEQYF. The DNA for the CDR3 is TGTGCCAGCAGTTTCATCGGGTCTCGGGGCGAGCAGTACTTC.

This clone appeared a single time. This chain joins TRBV27 and TRBJ1-1; no clear D. CDR3 length equals 15 residues. The germline gives CDR1 MNHEY, CDR2 SMNVEV (reference sequence). Trimming removed 5 bases from V and 0 bases from J, with 13 bases in between. Written as DNA, the CDR3 is TGTGCCAGCAGTCCCGGGATTGTTTTGAACACTGAAGCTTTCTTT. Translated, it gives CASSPGIVLNTEAFF.

This clone was found a few times. This chain links TRBV9 with TRBJ2-2, with D unclear. This CDR3 is built from 13 residues. From germline, CDR1 is SGDLS and CDR2 YYNGEE. V dropped 3 bases and J dropped 5 bases, with 8 bases sitting between them. The CDR3 sequence is CASSAPTTGELFF. For the CDR3, the DNA is TGTGCCAGCAGCGCTCCAACAACCGGGGAGCTGTTTTTT.

The rearrangement joins TRBV9 to TRBJ2-1; 9 bases agree with TRBD2. V dropped 0 bases and J dropped 1; count of bases not matched to a gene: 11. The CDR3 extends over 19 amino acids. The V gene's germline CDR1 is SGDLS and CDR2 YYNGEE. The CDR3 coding sequence is TGTGCCAGCAGCGTAGGGGTAGCGGGAGAGATCAGGTCCTACAATGAGCAGTTCTTC. It yields the protein CASSVGVAGEIRSYNEQFF.

The rearrangement links TRBV2 to TRBJ1-1, with 8 bases aligning to TRBD1. The germline gives CDR1 SNHLY, CDR2 FYNNEI. J lost 8 bases, V lost 10 bases, and 6 bases had no gene match. CDR3 length: 11 amino acids. The CDR3 protein is CATIRDREAFF. CDR3 coding DNA: TGTGCCACCATACGGGACAGGGAAGCTTTCTTT.

The V and J genes are TRBV5-6 and TRBJ2-1, with D possibly TRBD1 on 5 matching bases. V was cut by 7 bases and J by 4 bases, with 15 bases left in between. There are 14 residues in the CDR3. Germline loops: CDR1 SGHDT, CDR2 YYEEEE. Written as DNA, the CDR3 is TGTGCCAGCCTCGCAGGGAACAATTACAATGAGCAGTTCTTC. Protein product: CASLAGNNYNEQFF. The variable domain in full, completed from reference TRBV5-6 and TRBJ2-1, reads DAGVTQSPTHLIKTRGQQVTLRCSPKSGHDTVSWYQQALGQGPQFIFQYYEEEERQRGNFPDRFSGHQFPNYSSELNVNALLLGDSALYLCASLAGNNYNEQFFGPGTRLTVL.

V usage is TRBV14 and J usage is TRBJ2-3; TRBD2 agrees at 10 bases. The CDR3 contains 17 residues. The J segment lost 2 bases and the V segment lost 1 base, leaving 6 bases of the junction unmatched. The germline V gene has CDR1 SGHDN and CDR2 FVKESK. The CDR3 reads CASSQGGAGGPTDTQYF. In DNA, the CDR3 is TGTGCCAGCAGCCAAGGGGGAGCGGGAGGGCCCACAGATACGCAGTATTTT. Supplemented by reference TRBV14 and TRBJ2-3, the full variable domain reads EAGVTQFPSHSVIEKGQTVTLRCDPISGHDNLYWYRRVMGKEIKFLLHFVKESKQDESGMPNNRFLAERTGGTYSTLKVQPAELEDSGVYFCASSQGGAGGPTDTQYFGPGTRLTVL.

This sequence joins TRBV5-1 and TRBJ2-7, with D unresolved. The CDR3 spans 11 residues. The ends were cut back, 1 base at V and 5 bases at J, with 4 bases in the middle. Germline V gene data show CDR1 as SGHRS and CDR2 as YFSETQ. This CDR3 is CASSLYHEQYF. The CDR3 region has the DNA TGCGCCAGCAGCTTGTATCACGAGCAGTACTTC.

The chain combines TRBV7-2 with TRBJ2-6, with D possibly being TRBD2 (5 bases). The CDR3 runs to 15 residues. The V and J ends lost 5 bases and 2 bases respectively, with 10 bases between them. Germline V CDR1 and CDR2: SGHTA, FQGNSA. CDR3 sequence (DNA): TGTGCCAGCAGCAGAAGGACTCCTGGGGCCAACGTCCTGACTTTC. Translation: CASSRRTPGANVLTF. The full variable domain, completed using reference TRBV7-2 and TRBJ2-6, is GAGVSQSPSNKVTEKGKDVELRCDPISGHTALYWYRQSLGQGLEFLIYFQGNSAPDKSGLPSDRFSAERTGGSVSTLTIQRTQQEDSAVYLCASSRRTPGANVLTFGAGSRLTVL.

The V gene is TRBV5-8, the J gene TRBJ1-2, with no clear D. Trimming pared 0 bases from V and 8 bases from J, leaving 8 bases between. This CDR3 spans 12 amino acids. Germline V gene lookup returns CDR1 SGHTS and CDR2 YDEGEE. The CDR3 coding sequence is TGTGCCAGCAGCTTGGCGGCGGGCGGCTACACCTTC. This encodes CASSLAAGGYTF.

The chain combines TRBV4-1 with TRBJ2-5; 9 bases line up with TRBD2. Germline CDR1 reads MGHRA; CDR2 reads YSYEKL. Trimming cost V 3 bases and J 3 bases; bases outside gene matches: 11. CDR3 length: 17 amino acids. The CDR3 DNA reads as TGCGCCAGCAGCCACTCATGGGGCGGGGGGGCCGAAGAGACCCAGTACTTC. It codes for CASSHSWGGGAEETQYF.

The V gene is TRBV7-2, the J gene TRBJ2-1; 9 nucleotides align to TRBD2. The CDR3 has 16 residues. Germline CDR1 is SGHTA and CDR2 is FQGNSA. Unmatched junction bases numbered 10, after V lost 1 base and J lost 9 bases. CDR3 loop: CASSLVGLAGSGEQFF. CDR3 nucleotide sequence: TGTGCCAGCAGCTTAGTAGGCCTAGCGGGGAGCGGTGAGCAGTTCTTC.

The DNA for the CDR3 is TGCGCCAGCAGCTTGGATTCTAGGATACGGGAGTCTTCCGACGAGCAGTACTTC. Its protein is CASSLDSRIRESSDEQYF. V is TRBV5-1 and J is TRBJ2-7, with a tentative D call TRBD2 (6 bases). There are 18 residues in the CDR3. CDR1 and CDR2 (germline): SGHRS, YFSETQ. V lost 0 bases, J lost 5 bases, and 24 bases lay in between. Full variable domain (missing parts from reference TRBV5-1 and TRBJ2-7): KAGVTQTPRYLIKTRGQQVTLSCSPISGHRSVSWYQQTPGQGLQFLFEYFSETQRNKGNFPGRFSGRQFSNSRSEMNVSTLELGDSALYLCASSLDSRIRESSDEQYFGPGTRLTVT.

This sequence joins TRBV4-2 and TRBJ2-7; 13 bases fit TRBD2. V lost 1 base to trimming and J lost 3 bases; unmatched junction nucleotides: 6. Germline V gene data show CDR1 as LGHNA and CDR2 as YNFKEQ. The CDR3 totals 17 residues. This CDR3 is CASSQAGTSGTHYEQYF. CDR3 DNA: TGTGCCAGCAGCCAAGCCGGGACTAGCGGGACCCACTACGAGCAGTACTTC.

This clone was found a few times. The chain couples TRBV7-2 to TRBJ1-5, with D tentatively TRBD1 (5 bases). The V gene's germline CDR1 is SGHTA and CDR2 FQGNSA. The CDR3 contains 15 residues. V shed 5 bases and J shed 0 bases, with 11 bases lying between them. The CDR3 coding sequence is TGTGCCAGCAGCCGGACATCTGATAGCAATCAGCCCCAGCATTTT. Translating gives CASSRTSDSNQPQHF.

This clone was counted only a few times. The chain joins TRBV4-3 to TRBJ1-2; D remains ambiguous. V dropped 0 bases and J dropped 2 bases, with 16 bases sitting between them. CDR1 and CDR2 (germline): LGHNA, YSLEER. The CDR3 has 17 amino acids. DNA for the CDR3: TGCGCCAGCAGCCAAGACCCCGCGGAGGGATCCAACTATGGCTACACCTTC. This translates into CASSQDPAEGSNYGYTF.

The chain carries TRBV25-1 and TRBJ1-4; D possibly corresponds to TRBD1 (5 bases). Germline loops: CDR1 MGHDK, CDR2 SYGVNS. This CDR3 region has 14 residues. The V gene lost 6 bases and the J gene lost 10 bases, with 18 bases spanning the gap. CDR3 in DNA: TGTGCCAGCAGGACCCAGGGAGGAATCGGAAAACTGTTTTTT. It is translated as CASRTQGGIGKLFF.

V usage is TRBV7-3 and J usage is TRBJ2-3, with TRBD1 matching 8 bases. Per germline, CDR1 SGHTA and CDR2 FQGTGA. The CDR3 extends over 15 amino acids. After removal of 4 bases from V and 4 bases from J, the junction contained 7 bases not matched to a gene. This CDR3 reads CASSSQGAGADTQYF. The CDR3, as DNA: TGTGCCAGCAGCTCTCAGGGGGCAGGGGCAGATACGCAGTATTTT. Full variable domain (remainder filled in from reference TRBV7-3 and TRBJ2-3): GAGVSQTPSNKVTEKGKYVELRCDPISGHTALYWYRQSLGQGPEFLIYFQGTGAADDSGLPNDRFFAVRPEGSVSTLKIQRTERGDSAVYLCASSSQGAGADTQYFGPGTRLTVL.

The V and J genes are TRBV19 and TRBJ1-1, with D perhaps matching TRBD1 (6 bases). The CDR3 sequence is 14 residues long. V was pared by 6 bases and J by 1 base, with 12 bases between. From germline, CDR1 is LNHDA and CDR2 SQIVND (reference sequence). CDR3 DNA sequence: TGTGCCAGTAGCCACGGCAGGGGGAACACTGAAGCTTTCTTT. It is translated as CASSHGRGNTEAFF. The full variable domain, rest sourced from reference TRBV19 and TRBJ1-1, is DGGITQSPKYLFRKEGQNVTLSCEQNLNHDAMYWYRQDPGQGLRLIYYSQIVNDFQKGDIAEGYSVSREKKESFPLTVTSAQKNPTAFYLCASSHGRGNTEAFFGQGTRLTVV.

The chain is built from TRBV30 and TRBJ1-2, with a weak D call TRBD1 (5 bases). With 3 bases removed from V and 4 bases from J, the gap between germline ends came to 15 bases. The CDR3 contains 14 residues. Germline V lookup: CDR1 GTSNPN, CDR2 SVGIG (reference sequence). This CDR3 reads CAWSAGLDGYGYTF. The CDR3 DNA follows: TGTGCCTGGAGCGCAGGGTTGGACGGCTATGGCTACACCTTC.

The chain uses TRBV10-3 and TRBJ2-1, with 16 bases identical to TRBD2. This CDR3 is 17 amino acids long. The V segment lost 6 bases and the J segment 9 bases; nucleotides outside the gene matches: 11. Germline CDR1 ENHRY, CDR2 SYGVKD. DNA of the CDR3: TGTGCCATCAGCCACGGGACTAGCGGGAGGGCCCCCGGTGAGCAGTTCTTC. Protein product: CAISHGTSGRAPGEQFF.

The gene calls are TRBV5-1 and TRBJ2-7, with 12 bases that match TRBD2. V lost 4 bases, J lost 2 bases, and 1 base stayed unmatched. This CDR3 spans 14 amino acids. Germline-derived CDR1 and CDR2 are SGHRS and YFSETQ. Here the CDR3 DNA reads TGCGCCAGCAGCCCTAGCGGGAGGGCCTACGAGCAGTACTTC. Its translation: CASSPSGRAYEQYF.

The rearrangement links TRBV7-2 to TRBJ1-2, with 10 bases identical to TRBD1. This CDR3 is built from 15 residues. V lost 2 bases to trimming and J lost 3 bases; unmatched junction nucleotides: 3. Germline V lookup: CDR1 SGHTA, CDR2 FQGNSA. CDR3 sequence: CASSLRTGGDYGYTF. The CDR3 coding sequence is TGTGCCAGCAGCTTAAGGACAGGGGGTGACTATGGCTACACCTTC.

The chain couples TRBV7-9 to TRBJ1-5, with D possibly matching TRBD1 (6 bases). The germline gives CDR1 SEHNR, CDR2 FQNEAQ (reference sequence). V lost 2 bases and J 3 bases, leaving 11 bases between the germline ends. This CDR3 is built from 15 residues. For the CDR3, the DNA is TGTGCCAGCAGCTTATACGCAGGGGTCAATCAGCCCCAGCATTTT. Translation: CASSLYAGVNQPQHF. Complete variable domain (other parts from reference TRBV7-9 and TRBJ1-5): DTGVSQNPRHKITKRGQNVTFRCDPISEHNRLYWYRQTLGQGPEFLTYFQNEAQLEKSRLLSDRFSAERPKGSFSTLEIQRTEQGDSAMYLCASSLYAGVNQPQHFGDGTRLSIL.

The chain has TRBV7-9 and TRBJ1-1, with 8 bases that match TRBD1. The germline V gene has CDR1 SEHNR and CDR2 FQNEAQ (reference sequence). There are 14 residues in the CDR3. After removal of 3 bases from V and 4 bases from J, the junction contained 4 bases not matched to a gene. The CDR3 DNA follows: TGTGCCAGCAGCTTGACAGGGGAAGCCACTGAAGCTTTCTTT. Its protein product is CASSLTGEATEAFF.